This T cell receptor (beta chain) comes out of a study of patients and donors after allogeneic stem cell transplantation. This clonotype has just one count. The germline V and J ends were trimmed by 6 bases and 4 bases, with 13 bases remaining between them. Germline values: CDR1 SGHTS, CDR2 YDEGEE. The CDR3 totals 14 residues. MiXCR was run by TCRdb on the RT-PCR reads, yielding one entry per CDR3 protein. Found here are around 170,000 distinct CDR3 sequences, 24% of them singletons; the top ten hold approximately 26%. This clonotype was sampled from a human donor who was either an allogeneic HSCT recipient or a stem cell or donor lymphocyte infusion donor (not recorded which). It is not recorded whose cells these are; they may come from a transplant donor. Sequencing was carried out using blood, either unsorted or a sorted T cell fraction (not recorded which). V usage is TRBV5-8 and J usage is TRBJ2-2; D remains ambiguous. The CDR3, as DNA: TGTGCCAGCACCCCCTACCAGGTCACCGGGGAGCTGTTTTTT. As protein: CASTPYQVTGELFF.